This TCR beta chain was captured in a study of T cells in Graves' hyperthyroidism and ophthalmopathy. General study points: Ophthalmopathy, which appeared later, was predicted by the model a median 6.5 months before onset. A 13 V-J model separated ophthalmopathy from stable hyperthyroidism.

There were TCR beta CDR3 regions amplified from RNA transcripts. First-round RT-PCR targeting the TCR CDR3 was performed with the HTBI primer set. MiXCR, run by TCRdb on the multiplex PCR reads, gives a single entry per CDR3 protein. The table lists roughly 300,000 distinct CDR3 sequences, less than 30% of them singletons. This clonotype was observed many times. The antigen is undetermined. Exclusion of a patient resulted from uncontrolled infection, other autoimmune disease, pregnancy or lactation. This sample holds PBMCs from roughly 10 ml fresh peripheral blood. The sequence came from a man aged 40-49 years with Graves' hyperthyroidism that later progressed to Graves' ophthalmopathy. The sample was blood.

The CDR3 DNA is TGCAGTGCTAGGGGGTCCGGGGCAAGCCAGCCCCAGCATTTT. Amino acid sequence: CSARGSGASQPQHF. The chain links TRBV20-1 to TRBJ1-5; tentatively, D is TRBD1 (5 bases). V was trimmed by 3 bases and J by 7 bases, leaving 16 bases between them. The CDR3 runs to 14 residues. Germline loops: CDR1 DFQATT, CDR2 SNEGSKA (reference sequence).